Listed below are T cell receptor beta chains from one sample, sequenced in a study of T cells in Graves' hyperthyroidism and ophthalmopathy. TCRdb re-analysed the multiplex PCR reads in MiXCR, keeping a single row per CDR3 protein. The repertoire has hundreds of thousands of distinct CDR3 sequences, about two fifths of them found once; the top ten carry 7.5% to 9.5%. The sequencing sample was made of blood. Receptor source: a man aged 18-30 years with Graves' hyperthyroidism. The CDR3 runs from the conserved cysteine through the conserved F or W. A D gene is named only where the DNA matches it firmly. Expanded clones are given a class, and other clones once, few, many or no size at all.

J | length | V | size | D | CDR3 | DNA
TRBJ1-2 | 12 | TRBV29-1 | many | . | CSVERLGHGYTF | TGCAGCGTTGAACGGTTAGGGCATGGCTACACCTTC
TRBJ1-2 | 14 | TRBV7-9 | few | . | CASSSAAGRDGYTF | TGTGCCAGCAGCTCCGCCGCAGGGCGGGATGGCTACACCTTC
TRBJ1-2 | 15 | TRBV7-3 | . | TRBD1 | CASNGGGDSIYGYTF | TGTGCCAGCAACGGCGGTGGGGACAGTATCTATGGCTACACCTTC
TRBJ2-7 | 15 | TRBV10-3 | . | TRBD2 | CAISVASGRHYEQYF | TGTGCCATCAGTGTGGCTAGCGGGAGACATTACGAGCAGTACTTC
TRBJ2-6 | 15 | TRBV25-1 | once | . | CASPRGPSGANVLTF | TGTGCCAGCCCCCGGGGTCCCTCTGGGGCCAACGTCCTGACTTTC
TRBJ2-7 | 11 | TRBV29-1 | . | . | CSSQDHYEQYF | TGCAGCAGCCAGGACCACTACGAGCAGTACTTC
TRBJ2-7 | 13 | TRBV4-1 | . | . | CASSQGQGYERYF | TGCGCCAGCAGCCAAGGGCAGGGCTACGAGCGGTACTTC
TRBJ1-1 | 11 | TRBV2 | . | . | CANLRDQGAFF | TGTGCCAACCTCCGGGATCAAGGAGCTTTCTTT
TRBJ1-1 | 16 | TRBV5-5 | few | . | CASSLIPPGRGTEAFF | TGTGCCAGCAGCTTGATTCCTCCGGGGCGGGGGACTGAAGCTTTCTTT
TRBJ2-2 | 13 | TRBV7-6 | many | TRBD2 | CASSWEGTGELFF | TGTGCCAGCAGCTGGGAGGGGACCGGGGAGCTGTTTTTT
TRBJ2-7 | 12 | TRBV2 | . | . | CASTRGPGEQYF | TGTGCCAGCACACGGGGGCCGGGAGAGCAGTACTTC
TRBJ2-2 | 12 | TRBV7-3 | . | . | CASSPAEGELFF | TGTGCCAGCAGCCCGGCCGAGGGGGAGCTGTTTTTT
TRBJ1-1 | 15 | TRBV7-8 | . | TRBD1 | CASSPNRQGPTEAFF | TGTGCCAGCAGCCCAAATCGACAGGGGCCCACTGAAGCTTTCTTT
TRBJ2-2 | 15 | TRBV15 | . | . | CATSSEGMNTGELFF | TGTGCCACCAGCAGCGAGGGCATGAACACCGGGGAGCTGTTTTTT